The following is a T cell receptor beta chain sequence with its context. Its antigen is unknown. Time point denoted: week 35, safety follow-up. The content of each vaccine dose was 300 ug of mutant IDH1 20-mer peptide, and topical imiquimod accompanied it. The V end lost 6 bases, the J end lost 5 bases, and 19 bases lay between the germline ends. This CDR3 is 15 amino acids long. Germline V gene sequence: CDR1 KGHSH, CDR2 LQKENI. This sample is drawn from a study of a mutant IDH1 vaccine in newly diagnosed glioma. Sequencing was performed with immunoSEQ multiplex PCR; in TCRdb, only in-frame clones are kept and a portion is missing. Seen here are over 65,000 clones, approximately 81% observed once, and the top ten hold 9.5% to 15%.

The clonotype was recovered from a man aged 18 to 35 with glioma. The material was PBMCs, obtained from a glioma patient whose treatment included an IDH1 peptide vaccine. The gene calls are TRBV18 and TRBJ1-2; D not certain. The DNA for the CDR3 is TGTGCCAGCTCCCCATCGTTAGCGGGGATATATGGCTACACCTTC. Protein: CASSPSLAGIYGYTF.